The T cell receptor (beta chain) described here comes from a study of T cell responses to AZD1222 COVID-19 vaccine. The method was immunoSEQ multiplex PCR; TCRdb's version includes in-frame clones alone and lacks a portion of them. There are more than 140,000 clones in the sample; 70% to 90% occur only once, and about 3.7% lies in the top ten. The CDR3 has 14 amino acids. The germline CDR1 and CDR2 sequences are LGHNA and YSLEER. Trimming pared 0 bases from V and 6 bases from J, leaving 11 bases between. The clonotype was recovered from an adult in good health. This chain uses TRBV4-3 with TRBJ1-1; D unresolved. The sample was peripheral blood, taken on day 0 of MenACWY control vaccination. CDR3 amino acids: CASSQDTAFAEAFF. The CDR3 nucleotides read TGCGCCAGCAGCCAAGATACTGCATTCGCTGAAGCTTTCTTT.